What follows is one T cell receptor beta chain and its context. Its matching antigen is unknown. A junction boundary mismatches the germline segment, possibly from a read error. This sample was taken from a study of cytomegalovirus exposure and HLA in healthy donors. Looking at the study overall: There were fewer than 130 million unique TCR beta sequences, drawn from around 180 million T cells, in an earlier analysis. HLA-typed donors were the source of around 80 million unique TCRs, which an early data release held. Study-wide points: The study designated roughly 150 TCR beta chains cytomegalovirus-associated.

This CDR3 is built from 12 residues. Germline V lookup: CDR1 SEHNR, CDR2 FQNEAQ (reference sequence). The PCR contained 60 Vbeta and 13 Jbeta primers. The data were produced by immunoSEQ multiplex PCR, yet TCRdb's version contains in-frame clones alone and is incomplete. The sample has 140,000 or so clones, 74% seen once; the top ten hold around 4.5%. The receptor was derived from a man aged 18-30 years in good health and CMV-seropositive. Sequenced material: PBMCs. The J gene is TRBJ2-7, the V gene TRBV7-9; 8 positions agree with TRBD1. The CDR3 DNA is TGTTCCAGTACGGACAGGGCCTACGAGCAGTACTTC. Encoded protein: CSSTDRAYEQYF.